The rows below give T cell receptor beta chains drawn from one sample of a study. TCRdb fed the RT-PCR reads into MiXCR, producing one record per CDR3 protein. This table holds about 700,000 distinct CDR3 sequences, around 14% found once. Sequenced: memory CD4+ T cells from blood. The receptor set was obtained from a female donor in good health, serving as a healthy control. Both conserved end residues are part of each CDR3. The D gene is left open where the match is weak.

j_gene,d_gene,v_gene,CDR3aa
TRBJ1-5,NA,TRBV6-5,CASSLDADQPQHF
TRBJ1-5,TRBD1,TRBV30,CAWSAGQDHQPQHF
TRBJ2-2,TRBD2,TRBV4-1,CASSLGLAGVAGELFF
TRBJ2-3,NA,TRBV5-1,CASSSSAFGLGTDTQYF
TRBJ1-1,NA,TRBV19,CASSPQGGSRTEAFF
TRBJ2-7,TRBD2,TRBV9,CAPGGTWYEQYF
TRBJ2-7,TRBD2,TRBV3-1,CASSSASGSTYEQYF
TRBJ2-2,NA,TRBV9,CASSVAQGNTGELFF
TRBJ1-2,NA,TRBV20-1,CSAARRTGANYGYTF
TRBJ2-3,NA,TRBV18,CASSGNKPDTQYF
TRBJ2-2,TRBD1,TRBV20-1,CSANRGTGELFF
TRBJ2-1,TRBD2,TRBV7-9,CASSLAGTSWDEQFF
TRBJ2-1,TRBD1,TRBV9,CASTRTGSSYNEQFF
TRBJ2-2,NA,TRBV11-3,CASSPKGGELFF
TRBJ1-4,NA,TRBV7-9,CASSLEWVEKLFF
TRBJ2-2,TRBD1,TRBV7-8,CASSLAGQANTGELFF
TRBJ1-5,NA,TRBV7-2,CASSRRNNQPQHF
TRBJ2-7,TRBD1,TRBV6-5,CASSYSPTGGVHEQYF
TRBJ1-2,NA,TRBV20-1,CSATRVGDSLYGYTF
TRBJ2-7,TRBD2,TRBV20-1,CSASKTGTSGYYEQYF